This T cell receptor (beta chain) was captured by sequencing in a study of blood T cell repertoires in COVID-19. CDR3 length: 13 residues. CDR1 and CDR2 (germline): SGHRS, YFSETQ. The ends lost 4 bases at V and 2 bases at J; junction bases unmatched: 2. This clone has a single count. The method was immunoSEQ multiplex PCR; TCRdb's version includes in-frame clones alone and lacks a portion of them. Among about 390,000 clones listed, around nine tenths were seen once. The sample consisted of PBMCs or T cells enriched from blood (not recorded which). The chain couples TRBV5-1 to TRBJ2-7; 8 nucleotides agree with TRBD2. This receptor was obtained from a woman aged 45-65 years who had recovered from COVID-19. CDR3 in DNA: TGCGCCAGCAGCCCGGGACTAGCCTACGAGCAGTACTTC. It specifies CASSPGLAYEQYF.